The 32 T cell receptor beta chains listed next were all sequenced from one sample in a study of human T cells and chemical hapten exposure. Unfractionated whole blood served as the source for total RNA extraction. Each CDR3 protein is one row after TCRdb ran MiXCR on the 5' RACE reads. The table shows 81,000 or so distinct CDR3 sequences, with roughly 8% occurring only once. The receptors were gathered from a male donor in good health.

This clonotype was seen a few times. The J gene is TRBJ1-1, the V gene TRBV2; 7 nucleotides match TRBD1. J was trimmed by 0 bases and V by 4 bases; bases with no gene match: 2. Germline assignment: CDR1 SNHLY and CDR2 FYNNEI. The CDR3 totals 14 residues. DNA of the CDR3: TGTGCCAGCAGTGTTGACAGGGTGAACACTGAAGCTTTCTTT. Its protein product is CASSVDRVNTEAFF.

At least ten counts were recorded for this clonotype. The V and J genes are TRBV14 and TRBJ2-1; 7 bases are shared with TRBD1. CDR1 is SGHDN and CDR2 is FVKESK in the germline V gene. The junction had 2 bases not matched to a gene; V was cut back by 5 bases and J by 4 bases. This CDR3 comprises 13 residues. CDR3 sequence: CASSWDSYNEQFF. The CDR3 DNA reads TGTGCCAGCAGCTGGGACAGTTACAATGAGCAGTTCTTC.

This clonotype appeared many times. This chain connects TRBV7-9 to TRBJ2-7, with 7 bases that match TRBD1. Germline V gene data show CDR1 as SEHNR and CDR2 as FQNEAQ (reference sequence). After removal of 2 bases from V and 6 bases from J, the junction contained 10 bases not matched to a gene. The CDR3 is made up of 15 amino acids. This CDR3 is CASSLYRGAPGEQYF. DNA for the CDR3: TGTGCCAGCAGCTTATACAGGGGCGCGCCTGGCGAGCAGTACTTC.

The sample holds many counts of this clonotype. V gene TRBV3-1 combines with J gene TRBJ2-5; D call uncertain. V was trimmed by 0 bases and J by 2 bases, leaving 10 bases between them. Germline V gene lookup returns CDR1 LGHDT and CDR2 YNNKEL (reference sequence). This CDR3 spans 15 amino acids. The CDR3 DNA follows: TGTGCCAGCAGCCAAGACTTTAGGTTTCAAGAGACCCAGTACTTC. Protein sequence: CASSQDFRFQETQYF.

This clonotype was detected ten times or more. The rearrangement links TRBV29-1 to TRBJ1-5; no clear D gene. V gave up 6 bases and J gave up 12 bases, with 15 bases separating them. The CDR3 length is 11 residues. Germline V CDR1 and CDR2: SQVTM, ANQGSEA. The CDR3 DNA is TGCAGCGTAAACTCCGCCGGGTTCCAGCATTTT. Translated, it gives CSVNSAGFQHF. Supplemented by reference TRBV29-1 and TRBJ1-5, the full variable domain reads SAVISQKPSRDICQRGTSLTIQCQVDSQVTMMFWYRQQPGQSLTLIATANQGSEATYESGFVIDKFPISRPNLTFSTLTVSNMSPEDSSIYLCSVNSAGFQHFGDGTRLSIL.

This clonotype was found many times. The chain has TRBV27 and TRBJ2-1; possible D gene TRBD1, 6 bases. Deletions cut 5 bases from V and 9 bases from J, with 23 bases between. CDR3 size: 16 residues. Germline V lookup: CDR1 MNHEY, CDR2 SMNVEV (reference sequence). CDR3 nucleotides: TGTGCCAGCAGTCCCGATACCGGGACACGTGGGGGTGAGCAGTTCTTC. This codes for CASSPDTGTRGGEQFF.

This clonotype occurred a few times. This chain joins TRBV21-1 and TRBJ2-3; the DNA was not used to check the table's D call, TRBD2. TRBV21-1 is a recognized pseudogene. The CDR3 contains 16 residues. DNA for the CDR3: TGTGCCAGCAGCAAAGACCAGGGGAGGGGCACAGATACGCAGTATTTT. Translation gives CASSKDQGRGTDTQYF.

This clonotype came up many times. J is TRBJ2-1 and V is TRBV29-1, with 7 bases matching TRBD2. Looked up from germline, CDR1 is SQVTM and CDR2 is ANQGSEA. V lost 6 bases, J lost 7 bases, and 9 bases stayed unmatched. This CDR3 is built from 13 residues. The CDR3 loop is CSVVPWGGNEQFF. Here the CDR3 DNA reads TGCAGCGTCGTCCCTTGGGGGGGGAATGAGCAGTTCTTC.

This clonotype came up many times. V and J are TRBV5-1 and TRBJ2-1, with D possibly being TRBD2 (6 bases). Trimming took 6 bases from V and 1 from J, leaving 11 bases between them. Germline assignment: CDR1 SGHRS and CDR2 YFSETQ. This CDR3 is built from 14 residues. The CDR3 DNA is TGCGCCAGCACCGCGGGAAATTCCTACAATGAGCAGTTCTTC. It codes for CASTAGNSYNEQFF.

The chain couples TRBV20-1 to TRBJ2-6; D possibly corresponds to TRBD2 (5 bases). The germline gives CDR1 DFQATT, CDR2 SNEGSKA (reference sequence). V lost 6 bases and J lost 0, with 9 bases in between. The CDR3 sequence is 14 residues long. The chain's CDR3 is CSASAGSGANVLTF. The CDR3 DNA reads as TGCAGTGCCTCGGCGGGCTCTGGGGCCAACGTCCTGACTTTC.

This clonotype was counted a few times. V is TRBV5-1 and J is TRBJ2-7, with D uncertain. Trimming removed 0 bases from V and 5 bases from J, with 12 bases in between. The CDR3 is made up of 14 amino acids. CDR1 and CDR2 from the germline V gene are SGHRS and YFSETQ. DNA of the CDR3: TGCGCCAGCAGCTTGGACTTAGCCATCGACGAGCAGTACTTC. Translation: CASSLDLAIDEQYF.

The chain joins TRBV29-1 to TRBJ2-7; 7 positions agree with TRBD2. Per germline, CDR1 SQVTM and CDR2 ANQGSEA. The CDR3 length is 16 residues. DNA for the CDR3: TGCAGTGTGTGGGGGGGAACTGACACGGATTCCTACGAGCAGTACTTC. Protein sequence: CSVWGGTDTDSYEQYF.

This rearrangement joins TRBV19 to TRBJ2-5, with 8 bases fitting TRBD2. CDR1 is LNHDA, CDR2 SQIVND, per germline (reference sequence). CDR3 length: 14 residues. V dropped 3 bases and J dropped 5; count of bases not matched to a gene: 5. In DNA, the CDR3 is TGTGCCAGTAGTATCCAGCCGGGGGGGGAGACCCAGTACTTC. It codes for CASSIQPGGETQYF.

This chain joins TRBV7-2 and TRBJ2-7; a possible D gene is TRBD1 (5 bases). The CDR3 extends over 12 amino acids. CDR1 is SGHTA, CDR2 FQGNSA, per germline. The ends were cut back, 6 bases at V and 5 bases at J, with 11 bases in the middle. Written as DNA, the CDR3 is TGTGCCAGCAGTTTCGACAGAAACGAGCAGTACTTC. This translates into CASSFDRNEQYF.

This clonotype has at least ten counts. The chain carries TRBV5-3 and TRBJ2-1; D remains unclear. TRBV5-3 is marked as an open reading frame, function uncertain. The V gene lost 4 bases and the J gene lost 2 bases, with 19 bases spanning the gap. This CDR3 is built from 17 residues. The CDR3 DNA reads as TGTGCCAGAAGCCTACTTCCGGTAGCTGGGACCTACAATGAGCAGTTCTTC. This codes for CARSLLPVAGTYNEQFF.

This chain joins TRBV7-2 and TRBJ1-6; 8 bases fit TRBD1. The CDR3 totals 15 residues. V was clipped by 5 bases and J by 10 bases; unmatched bases: 10. Germline values: CDR1 SGHTA, CDR2 FQGNSA. The chain's CDR3 is CASSLGQGWGSPLHF. Here the CDR3 DNA reads TGTGCCAGCAGCCTTGGACAGGGCTGGGGATCACCCCTCCACTTT.

The rearrangement joins TRBV21-1 to TRBJ1-1; TRBD1 is taken as the D call from the table, unchecked against the DNA. TRBV21-1 is termed a pseudogene. The CDR3 runs to 15 residues. The CDR3 DNA follows: TGTGCCAGCAGCAAAGGACAGGGGGCAGGGACTGAAGCTTTCTTT. Translating it yields CASSKGQGAGTEAFF.

This clonotype was seen repeatedly, ten times or more. The CDR3 region is CAISDGAFTDTQYF. The DNA for the CDR3 is TGTGCCATCAGTGATGGTGCCTTCACAGATACGCAGTATTTT. The chain uses TRBV10-3 and TRBJ2-3; D is uncertain. From germline, CDR1 is ENHRY and CDR2 SYGVKD. The CDR3 length is 14 residues. V shed 3 bases and J shed 2 bases, with 9 bases lying between them.

In this sample, this clonotype turned up a few times. The V gene is TRBV29-1, the J gene TRBJ2-1, with 7 bases that match TRBD1. CDR1 is SQVTM, CDR2 ANQGSEA, per germline. This CDR3 has 15 amino acids. Unmatched junction bases numbered 6, after V lost 4 bases and J lost 0 bases. CDR3 sequence reads: CSVADREDSYNEQFF. The CDR3 bases are TGCAGCGTTGCCGACAGGGAAGACTCCTACAATGAGCAGTTCTTC.

This clonotype was seen at least ten times. The chain is built from TRBV12-3 or TRBV12-4 and TRBJ1-4; 8 positions match TRBD1. This CDR3 contains 14 residues. V dropped 6 bases and J dropped 9; count of bases not matched to a gene: 9. Here the CDR3 DNA reads TGTGCCAGCAGCCAAACAGGGGGGATGAAAAAACTGTTTTTT. Translated, it gives CASSQTGGMKKLFF.

The rearrangement links TRBV5-4 to TRBJ2-2; no firm D call. V lost 4 bases to trimming and J lost 5 bases, with 3 bases between them. This CDR3 is 11 amino acids long. The germline gives CDR1 SGHNT, CDR2 YYREEE (reference sequence). The CDR3 DNA follows: TGTGCCAGCAGCACTACCGGGGAGCTGTTTTTT. It encodes CASSTTGELFF.

This chain links TRBV29-1 with TRBJ2-7, with 9 bases matching TRBD1. Germline V gives CDR1 SQVTM, CDR2 ANQGSEA. The CDR3 runs to 14 residues. V lost 4 bases and J lost 7; bases outside the gene matches: 11. CDR3 amino acids: CSVVRAGQGGEQYF. The CDR3 region has the DNA TGCAGCGTTGTGCGAGCGGGACAGGGAGGGGAGCAGTACTTC.

The chain links TRBV6-5 to TRBJ2-3; D is uncertain. Germline CDR1 and CDR2: MNHEY and SVGAGI. This CDR3 spans 13 amino acids. Trimming cost V 2 bases and J 4 bases, with 7 bases left between them. CDR3 sequence: CASSYKAADTQYF. CDR3 DNA: TGTGCCAGCAGTTACAAGGCGGCAGATACGCAGTATTTT.

The V call is TRBV5-4, the J call TRBJ2-2; D gene unclear. The CDR3 has 14 amino acids. From germline, CDR1 is SGHNT and CDR2 YYREEE (reference sequence). V was trimmed by 3 bases and J by 3 bases, leaving 9 bases between them. The CDR3 reads CASSSPIDTGELFF. The CDR3 nucleotides are TGTGCCAGCAGCTCACCCATTGACACCGGGGAGCTGTTTTTT.

This clonotype was seen at least ten times. This rearrangement joins TRBV12-3 or TRBV12-4 to TRBJ2-3; D is possibly TRBD1 (5 bases). V was trimmed by 3 bases and J by 1 base, leaving 8 bases between them. The CDR3 has 14 amino acids. The CDR3 loop reads CASSFFRGTDTQYF. As DNA, the CDR3 is TGTGCCAGCAGTTTTTTCAGGGGCACAGATACGCAGTATTTT.

V is TRBV4-1 and J is TRBJ1-1; possibly TRBD1 for D (5 bases). The CDR3 has 14 residues. Germline V gene lookup returns CDR1 MGHRA and CDR2 YSYEKL. The ends were cut back, 2 bases at V and 6 bases at J, with 13 bases in the middle. In nucleotides, the CDR3 is TGCGCCAGCAGCCAACAGAGAGGAGGGGCTGAAGCTTTCTTT. Its translation: CASSQQRGGAEAFF.

This clonotype was counted between two and nine times. The J gene is TRBJ1-1, the V gene TRBV25-1; no clear D gene. The CDR3 loop spans 14 amino acids. Trimming removed 3 bases at V and 1 base at J, with 9 bases between. Germline lookup yields CDR1 MGHDK and CDR2 SYGVNS. The chain's CDR3 is CASSDYQTNTEAFF. Here the CDR3 DNA reads TGTGCCAGCAGTGATTACCAGACGAACACTGAAGCTTTCTTT.

This clonotype has a count of ten or more. The J gene is TRBJ2-7, the V gene TRBV21-1. TRBV21-1 is annotated as a pseudogene. CDR3 length: 11 residues. The CDR3 DNA reads as TGTGCCAGCAGCAAACCGGCCGAGCAGTACTTC. Translated, it gives CASSKPAEQYF.

Details on this clonotype: This could be a read error, since a much larger clone is one nucleotide away. The genes are TRBV29-1 and TRBJ2-1; 7 bases map to TRBD2. The CDR3 is 16 residues long. Looked up from germline, CDR1 is SQVTM and CDR2 is ANQGSEA. CDR3 amino acids: CSIEWASGRMGNEQFF. In DNA form, the CDR3 reads TGCAGCATTGAATGGGCTAGCGGAAGGATGGGCAATGAGCAGTTCTTC.

This clonotype was picked up a small number of times. This sequence joins TRBV13 and TRBJ1-2, with D maybe TRBD1 (6 bases). V lost 1 base to trimming and J lost 4 bases, with 10 bases between them. The CDR3 runs 14 residues. The germline V gene encodes CDR1 PRHDT and CDR2 FYEKMQ (reference sequence). DNA for the CDR3: TGTGCCAGCAGCTTAGAGGACAGCCTCTATGGCTACACCTTC. Its protein product is CASSLEDSLYGYTF.

This clonotype was seen ten or more times. The gene calls are TRBV5-1 and TRBJ2-7; TRBD1 agrees at 10 bases. Per the germline V gene, CDR1 is SGHRS and CDR2 is YFSETQ. This CDR3 spans 14 amino acids. V was pared by 4 bases and J by 5 bases, with 6 bases of the junction left unmatched. This CDR3 reads CASSQDRGRDEQYF. Written as DNA, the CDR3 is TGCGCCAGCAGCCAAGACAGGGGGCGCGACGAGCAGTACTTC.

This clonotype was counted ten times or more. The rearrangement uses TRBV12-3 or TRBV12-4 and TRBJ1-4, with no clear D. Trimming stripped 5 bases from V and 9 bases from J, with 13 bases between. The CDR3 sequence is 13 residues long. The CDR3 sequence: CASSPRVTKKLFF. CDR3 bases: TGTGCCAGCAGTCCTAGGGTGACAAAAAAACTGTTTTTT.